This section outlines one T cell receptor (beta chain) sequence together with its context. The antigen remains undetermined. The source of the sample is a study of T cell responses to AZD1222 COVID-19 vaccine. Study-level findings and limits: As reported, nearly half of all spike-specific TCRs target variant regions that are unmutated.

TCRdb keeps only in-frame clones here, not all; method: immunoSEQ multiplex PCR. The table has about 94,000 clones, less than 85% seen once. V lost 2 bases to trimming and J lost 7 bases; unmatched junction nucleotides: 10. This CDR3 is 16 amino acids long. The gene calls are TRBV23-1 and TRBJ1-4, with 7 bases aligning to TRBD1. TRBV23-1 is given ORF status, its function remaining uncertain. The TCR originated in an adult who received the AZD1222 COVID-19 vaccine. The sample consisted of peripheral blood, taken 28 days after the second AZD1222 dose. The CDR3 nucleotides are TGCGCCAGCAGTCAAGAGGGGGCGCGGGAGGGTGAAAAACTGTTTTTT. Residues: CASSQEGAREGEKLFF.